The 8 T cell receptor beta chains reported below all come from one sample, sequenced in a study of blood T cell repertoires in COVID-19. Repertoires were generated with immunoSEQ multiplex PCR, while TCRdb's copy carries only in-frame clones and drops some. This table has 130,000 to 150,000 clones, approximately 91% appearing once. Sequenced: peripheral blood. These receptors came from a human donor in a cohort sampled during active COVID-19.

The chain carries TRBV7-2 and TRBJ2-5, with a possible D match to TRBD2 (5 bases). The CDR3 sequence is 14 residues long. The V end was cut by 5 bases, the J end by 5 bases, with 15 bases between. Germline V gives CDR1 SGHTA, CDR2 FQGNSA. The CDR3 reads CASSRLANDETQYF. The CDR3 DNA reads as TGTGCCAGCAGCCGTCTAGCAAATGACGAGACCCAGTACTTC.

This chain connects TRBV23-1 to TRBJ2-5; the D gene is possibly TRBD1 (6 bases). TRBV23-1 falls under the ORF class, with uncertain function. V shed 6 bases and J shed 2 bases, with 13 bases lying between them. The CDR3 spans 14 residues. As DNA, the CDR3 is TGCGCCAGCAGCCGGACAGAAAATCAAGAGACCCAGTACTTC. It codes for CASSRTENQETQYF.

J is TRBJ1-4 and V is TRBV29-1, with 7 bases lining up with TRBD1. V gave up 2 bases and J gave up 10 bases; unmatched junction bases: 10. Per germline, CDR1 SQVTM and CDR2 ANQGSEA. The CDR3 runs to 14 residues. The CDR3 DNA follows: TGCAGCGTTGAAATAGGTCAGGGGGTAGGAAAACTGTTTTTT. This codes for CSVEIGQGVGKLFF.

V is TRBV20-1 and J is TRBJ2-7, with 11 bases fitting TRBD2. Trimming removed 5 bases from V and 7 bases from J; junction bases left unmatched: 19. The CDR3 contains 17 residues. Germline loops: CDR1 DFQATT, CDR2 SNEGSKA (reference sequence). The CDR3 is CSAGGRLLAGVRGEQYF. CDR3 DNA: TGCAGTGCTGGTGGACGCTTACTAGCGGGAGTTCGAGGGGAGCAGTACTTC.

The V and J genes are TRBV29-1 and TRBJ2-7; 9 positions match TRBD2. J lost 6 bases, V lost 3 bases, and 6 bases had no gene match. The germline CDR1 and CDR2 sequences are SQVTM and ANQGSEA. This CDR3 is built from 13 residues. CDR3 in DNA: TGCAGCGTTGAGCGGGAGGGCCGCTTCGAGCAGTACTTC. Translated, it gives CSVEREGRFEQYF.

V gene TRBV7-9 combines with J gene TRBJ2-7; 9 bases are a match to TRBD2. Germline CDR1 reads SEHNR; CDR2 reads FQNEAQ (reference sequence). V was pared by 1 base and J by 3 bases, with 7 bases of the junction left unmatched. The CDR3 is 16 residues long. The CDR3 nucleotides read TGTGCCAGCAGCTTAGTAGCGGGAGAAATTCTCTACGAGCAGTACTTC. Translation: CASSLVAGEILYEQYF. Looking up the rest from reference TRBV7-9 and TRBJ2-7 gives the full variable domain: DTGVSQNPRHKITKRGQNVTFRCDPISEHNRLYWYRQTLGQGPEFLTYFQNEAQLEKSRLLSDRFSAERPKGSFSTLEIQRTEQGDSAMYLCASSLVAGEILYEQYFGPGTRLTVT.

This clone was recorded once. V gene TRBV5-1 combines with J gene TRBJ2-3, with D possibly TRBD1 on 6 matching bases. Trimming cost V 1 base and J 6 bases, with 6 bases left between them. Germline CDR1 and CDR2: SGHRS and YFSETQ. This CDR3 contains 12 residues. In DNA, the CDR3 is TGCGCCAGCAGCTTGAGGGGGGATACGCAGTATTTT. Translated, it gives CASSLRGDTQYF.

The chain carries TRBV10-2 and TRBJ2-5; TRBD1 matches 9 bases. With 6 bases clipped from V and 5 bases from J, the junction kept 7 bases outside the gene matches. The CDR3 is made up of 14 amino acids. Germline V gene lookup returns CDR1 WSHSY and CDR2 SAAADI. The DNA of the CDR3 is TGCGCCAGCAGAAGGACAGGGGTTGCGGAGACCCAGTACTTC. Translation gives CASRRTGVAETQYF.